This T cell receptor (beta chain) was sequenced for a study of chemoradiotherapy in HPV16-positive cancers. Samples were taken several times over chemoradiotherapy. Germline lookup yields CDR1 MNHNS and CDR2 SASEGT. There are 14 residues in the CDR3. V dropped 0 bases and J dropped 5 bases, with 7 bases sitting between them. Study-wide points: Candidate HPV-specific clones and E7-related TCR motifs grew in tumor during treatment. HPV-specific T cells were functionally defined from only two HPV16-positive patients.

The repertoire was sequenced with immunoSEQ multiplex PCR; TCRdb's copy has only in-frame clones and lacks some. In the table there are approximately 4,000 clones, roughly 95% of which are singletons. Note on this clone: Its matching antigen is unknown.

The receptor's source is a human donor with HPV-associated anogenital cancer. The V call is TRBV6-1, the J call TRBJ2-2; D is unresolved. The material was tumor tissue, obtained from a patient who underwent chemoradiotherapy. The CDR3 spells CASSEALDTGELFF. CDR3 DNA sequence: TGTGCCAGCAGTGAAGCTCTCGATACCGGGGAGCTGTTTTTT.